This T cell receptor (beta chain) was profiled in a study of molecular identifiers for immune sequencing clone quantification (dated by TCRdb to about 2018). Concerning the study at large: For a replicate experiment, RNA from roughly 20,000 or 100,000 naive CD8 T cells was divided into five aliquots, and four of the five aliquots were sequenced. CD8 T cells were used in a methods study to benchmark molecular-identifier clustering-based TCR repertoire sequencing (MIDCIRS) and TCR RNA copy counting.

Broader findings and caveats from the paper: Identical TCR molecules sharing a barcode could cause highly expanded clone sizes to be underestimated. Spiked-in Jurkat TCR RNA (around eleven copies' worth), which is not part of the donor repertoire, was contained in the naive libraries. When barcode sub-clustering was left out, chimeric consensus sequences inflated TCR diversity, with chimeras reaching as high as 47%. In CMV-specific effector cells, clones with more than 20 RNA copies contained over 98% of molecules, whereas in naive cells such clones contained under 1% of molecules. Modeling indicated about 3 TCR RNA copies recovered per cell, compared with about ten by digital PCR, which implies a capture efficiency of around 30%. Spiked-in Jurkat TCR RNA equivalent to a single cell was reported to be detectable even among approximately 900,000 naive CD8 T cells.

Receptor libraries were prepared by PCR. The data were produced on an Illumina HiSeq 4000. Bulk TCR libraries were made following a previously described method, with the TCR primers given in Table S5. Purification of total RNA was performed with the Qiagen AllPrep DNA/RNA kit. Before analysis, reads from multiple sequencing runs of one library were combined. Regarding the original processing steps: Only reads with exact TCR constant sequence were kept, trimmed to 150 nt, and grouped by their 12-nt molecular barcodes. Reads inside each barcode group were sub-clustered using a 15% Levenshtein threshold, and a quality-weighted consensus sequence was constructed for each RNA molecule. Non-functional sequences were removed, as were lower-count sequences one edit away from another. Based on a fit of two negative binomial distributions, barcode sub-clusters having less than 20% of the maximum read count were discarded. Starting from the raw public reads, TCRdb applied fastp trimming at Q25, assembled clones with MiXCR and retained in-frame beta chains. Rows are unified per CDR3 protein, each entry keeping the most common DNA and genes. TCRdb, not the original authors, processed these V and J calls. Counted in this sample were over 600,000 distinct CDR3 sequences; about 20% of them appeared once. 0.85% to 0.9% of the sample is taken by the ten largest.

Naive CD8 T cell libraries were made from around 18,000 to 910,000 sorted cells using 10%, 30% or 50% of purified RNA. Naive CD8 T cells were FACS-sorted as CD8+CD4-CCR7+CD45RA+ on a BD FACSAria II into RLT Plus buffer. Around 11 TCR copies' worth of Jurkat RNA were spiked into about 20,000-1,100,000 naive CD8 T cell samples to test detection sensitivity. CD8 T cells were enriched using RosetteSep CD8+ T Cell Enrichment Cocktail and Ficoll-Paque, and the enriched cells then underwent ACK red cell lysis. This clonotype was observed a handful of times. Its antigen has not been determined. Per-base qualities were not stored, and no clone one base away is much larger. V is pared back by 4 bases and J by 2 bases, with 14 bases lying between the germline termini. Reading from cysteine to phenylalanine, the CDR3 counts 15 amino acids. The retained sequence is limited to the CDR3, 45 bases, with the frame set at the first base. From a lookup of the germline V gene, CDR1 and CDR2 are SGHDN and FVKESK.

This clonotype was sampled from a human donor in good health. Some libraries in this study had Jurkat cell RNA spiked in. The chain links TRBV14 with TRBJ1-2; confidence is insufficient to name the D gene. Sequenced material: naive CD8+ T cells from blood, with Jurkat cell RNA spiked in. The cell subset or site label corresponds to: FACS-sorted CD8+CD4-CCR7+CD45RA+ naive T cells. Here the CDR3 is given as CASSPVPGLNYGYTF. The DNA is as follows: TGTGCCAGCAGCCCCGTGCCGGGGTTAAACTATGGCTACACCTTC.